This TCR beta chain is from a study of blood T cell repertoires in COVID-19. Study-wide context: Sites across the United States, Italy and Spain contributed samples from acute and convalescent COVID-19. In each case, the material was cDNA or gDNA derived from T cells, B-cell-depleted T cells, or PBMCs.

As handled by the study authors: Reference gene primer amplification gave estimated nucleated cell counts. Libraries were prepared by immunoSEQ multiplex PCR; TCRdb keeps only in-frame clonotypes and omits some of them. Clone size and the V and J calls come from that table; the DNA yielded D and trimming. The repertoire holds a few hundred thousand clones, with less than 90% as singletons. This CDR3 is 14 amino acids long. V was clipped by 3 bases and J by 4 bases, with 9 bases between them. Looked up from germline, CDR1 is LGHDT and CDR2 is YNNKEL (reference sequence). Material: peripheral blood. This sequence joins TRBV3-1 (or the pseudogene TRBV3-2) and TRBJ1-4; D may be TRBD1 (5 bases). The source is a woman of 80 years or more with active or convalescent COVID-19. This chain's CDR3 is CASSQQGLNEKLFF. The CDR3 DNA reads as TGTGCCAGCAGCCAGCAGGGTCTTAATGAAAAACTGTTTTTT.